This T cell receptor beta chain was found in a study of cytomegalovirus exposure and HLA in healthy donors. Study-level findings and limits: Both high specificity and high sensitivity reportedly marked the classifier's diagnosis of cytomegalovirus status. In a later analysis, TCR beta V- and J-gene trimming showed a link to a missense DCLRE1C variant. Near-uniform donor sequencing depth was presumed by presence/absence analyses.

This clone has just a few counts. As yet, its antigen is unknown. Germline V CDR1 and CDR2: SGHAT, FQNNGV. The CDR3 runs 15 residues. After removal of 4 bases from V and 2 bases from J, the junction contained 6 bases not matched to a gene. PCR employed 60 Vbeta and 13 Jbeta primers. The protocol was immunoSEQ multiplex PCR, while the TCRdb copy is restricted to in-frame clones and leaves out a portion. The sample lists roughly 98,000 clones; roughly three quarters were seen once. The sample taken for sequencing was PBMCs. V gene TRBV11-2 combines with J gene TRBJ2-3; TRBD2 aligns across 7 bases. This receptor was identified in a man aged 35 to 55 in good health and CMV-seronegative. The CDR3 here is CASSSGLGFTDTQYF. As DNA, the CDR3 is TGTGCCAGCAGCTCCGGACTAGGATTCACAGATACGCAGTATTTT.